A single sample gave rise to the 11 T cell receptor beta chains below, sequenced in a study of blood T cell repertoires in COVID-19. Measured with immunoSEQ multiplex PCR; TCRdb has only the in-frame clones, and not every one. The sample yields about 210,000 clones, roughly 85% seen once. Sequencing used peripheral blood. These TCRs come from a woman in her 40s with active or convalescent COVID-19.

This clone has only one observation. This chain links TRBV2 with TRBJ1-4; 8 bases line up with TRBD1. From germline, CDR1 is SNHLY and CDR2 FYNNEI. V trimming: 6 bases; J trimming: 5 bases; junction bases outside the gene matches: 5. The CDR3 runs to 14 residues. This CDR3 reads CASSNRGMNEKLFF. The CDR3 DNA sequence: TGTGCCAGCAGCAACAGGGGGATGAATGAAAAACTGTTTTTT.

V gene TRBV7-8 combines with J gene TRBJ2-2; TRBD1 aligns across 9 bases. CDR1 and CDR2 from the germline V gene are SGHVS and FQNEAQ. The CDR3 spans 14 residues. V trimming: 5 bases; J trimming: 6 bases; junction bases outside the gene matches: 4. The chain's CDR3 is CASSGTGWAGELFF. The CDR3 bases are TGTGCCAGCAGCGGGACAGGGTGGGCCGGGGAGCTGTTTTTT.

With regard to this clone: The sample carries other DNA sequences with the same CDR3. The chain is built from TRBV5-1 and TRBJ1-4; no definite D call. From germline, CDR1 is SGHRS and CDR2 YFSETQ. Trimming pared 0 bases from V and 7 bases from J, leaving 10 bases between. The CDR3 extends over 14 amino acids. The CDR3 nucleotides are TGCGCCAGCAGCTTGGTCCGGGAGGGTGAAAAACTGTTTTTT. Its translation is CASSLVREGEKLFF.

This clone was seen more than once but under ten times. The chain combines TRBV29-1 with TRBJ1-2, with a weak D call TRBD1 (6 bases). Germline CDR1 and CDR2: SQVTM and ANQGSEA. V was trimmed by 8 bases and J by 7 bases, leaving 17 bases between them. There are 12 residues in the CDR3. The CDR3 region is CSLRNRVGGYTF. The DNA of the CDR3 is TGCAGCTTGAGGAACAGGGTGGGTGGCTACACCTTC. The complete variable domain, with remaining parts taken from reference TRBV29-1 and TRBJ1-2, reads SAVISQKPSRDICQRGTSLTIQCQVDSQVTMMFWYRQQPGQSLTLIATANQGSEATYESGFVIDKFPISRPNLTFSTLTVSNMSPEDSSIYLCSLRNRVGGYTFGSGTRLTVV.

The chain joins TRBV24-1 to TRBJ1-5; 8 nucleotides match TRBD1. Germline V CDR1 and CDR2: KGHDR, SFDVKD. J was trimmed by 2 bases and V by 7 bases; bases with no gene match: 0. The CDR3 length is 13 residues. The CDR3 nucleotides read TGTGCCACCAGACAGGGGGGCAATCAGCCCCAGCATTTT. Translation: CATRQGGNQPQHF.

The rearrangement links TRBV9 to TRBJ2-1; 7 positions match TRBD2. The germline CDR1 and CDR2 sequences are SGDLS and YYNGEE. There are 15 residues in the CDR3. Losses at the gene ends were 0 bases for V and 6 bases for J; bases not matched to a gene: 6. The CDR3 nucleotides read TGTGCCAGCAGCGTAGTGCTAGCGGAAAGCAATGAGCAGTTCTTC. Translating it yields CASSVVLAESNEQFF.

The rearrangement links TRBV5-1 to TRBJ1-3; no clear D. The ends were cut back, 1 base at V and 0 bases at J, with 5 bases in the middle. Germline V CDR1 and CDR2: SGHRS, YFSETQ. The CDR3 length is 14 residues. CDR3 coding DNA: TGCGCCAGCAGCTTGTCGGTCTCTGGAAACACCATATATTTT. Residues: CASSLSVSGNTIYF.

The V gene is TRBV7-3, the J gene TRBJ1-2, with TRBD1 matching over 9 bases. Per germline, CDR1 SGHTA and CDR2 FQGTGA. Unmatched junction bases numbered 2, after V lost 6 bases and J lost 0 bases. CDR3 length equals 14 residues. CDR3 sequence reads: CASRTGGPNYGYTF. DNA for the CDR3: TGTGCCAGCAGGACAGGGGGACCTAACTATGGCTACACCTTC.

This clone was found once. This sequence joins TRBV6-6 and TRBJ1-1; D call uncertain. Trimming removed 6 bases from V and 7 bases from J, with 15 bases in between. This CDR3 comprises 13 residues. Germline V CDR1 and CDR2: MNHNY, SVGAGI (reference sequence). The CDR3 bases are TGTGCCAGCAGCCTCTCCGGAGGCGGTGAAGCTTTCTTT. Amino acid sequence: CASSLSGGGEAFF.

V gene TRBV5-4 combines with J gene TRBJ2-3; 7 bases fit TRBD2. This CDR3 has 14 amino acids. With V trimmed by 4 bases and J by 5 bases, 7 bases remained unmatched. Germline V gene lookup returns CDR1 SGHNT and CDR2 YYREEE (reference sequence). The CDR3 coding sequence is TGTGCCAGCAGCGGGGGGGACCTCGGAGATACGCAGTATTTT. It translates to CASSGGDLGDTQYF.

The V call is TRBV5-1, the J call TRBJ2-1; D might be TRBD1 (6 bases). The CDR3 consists of 15 residues. From germline, CDR1 is SGHRS and CDR2 YFSETQ. The ends were cut back, 0 bases at V and 4 bases at J, with 11 bases in the middle. CDR3: CASSLVQGIYNEQFF. As DNA, the CDR3 is TGCGCCAGCAGCTTGGTTCAGGGGATATACAATGAGCAGTTCTTC. Using reference TRBV5-1 and TRBJ2-1 for the parts outside the CDR3, the full variable domain is KAGVTQTPRYLIKTRGQQVTLSCSPISGHRSVSWYQQTPGQGLQFLFEYFSETQRNKGNFPGRFSGRQFSNSRSEMNVSTLELGDSALYLCASSLVQGIYNEQFFGPGTRLTVL.